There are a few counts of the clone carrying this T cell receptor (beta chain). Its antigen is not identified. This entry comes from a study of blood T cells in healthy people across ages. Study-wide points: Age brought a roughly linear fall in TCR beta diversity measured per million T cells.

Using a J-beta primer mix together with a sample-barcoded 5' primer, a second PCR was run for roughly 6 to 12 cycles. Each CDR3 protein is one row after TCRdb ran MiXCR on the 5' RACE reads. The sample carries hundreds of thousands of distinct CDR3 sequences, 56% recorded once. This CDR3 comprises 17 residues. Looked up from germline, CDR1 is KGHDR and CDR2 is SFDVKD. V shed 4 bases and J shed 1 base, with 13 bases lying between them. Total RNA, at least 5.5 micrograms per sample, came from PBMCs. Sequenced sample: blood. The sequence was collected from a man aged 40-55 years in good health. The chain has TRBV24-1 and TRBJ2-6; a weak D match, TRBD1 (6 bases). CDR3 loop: CATSDRARGSGANVLTF. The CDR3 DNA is TGTGCCACCAGTGACAGAGCCAGGGGTTCTGGGGCCAACGTCCTGACTTTC.